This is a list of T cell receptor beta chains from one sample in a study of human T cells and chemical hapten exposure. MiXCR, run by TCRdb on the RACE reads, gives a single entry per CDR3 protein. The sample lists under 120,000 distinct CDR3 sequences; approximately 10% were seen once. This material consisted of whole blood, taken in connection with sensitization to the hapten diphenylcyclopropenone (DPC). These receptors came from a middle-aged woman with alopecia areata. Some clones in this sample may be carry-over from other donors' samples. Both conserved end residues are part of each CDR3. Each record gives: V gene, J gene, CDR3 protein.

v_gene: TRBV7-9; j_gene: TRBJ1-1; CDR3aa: CASSLETGSGTEAFF
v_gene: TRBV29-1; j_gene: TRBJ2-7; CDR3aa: CSVEVGAYEQYF
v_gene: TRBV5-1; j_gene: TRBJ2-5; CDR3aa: CASSFGLAGGNQETQYF
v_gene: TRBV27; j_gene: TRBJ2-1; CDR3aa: CASRGSGDNEQFF
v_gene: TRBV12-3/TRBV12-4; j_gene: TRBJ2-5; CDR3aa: CASSPQGNSETQYF
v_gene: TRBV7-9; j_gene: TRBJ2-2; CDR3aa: CASALLYGSGELFF
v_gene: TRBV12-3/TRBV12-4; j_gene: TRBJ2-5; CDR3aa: CASNSGGETQYF
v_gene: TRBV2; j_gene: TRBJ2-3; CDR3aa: CASSEPGLRNNF
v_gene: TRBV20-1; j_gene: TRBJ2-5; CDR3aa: CSAREAQETQYF
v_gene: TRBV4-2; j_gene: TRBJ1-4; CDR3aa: CASSQDRGLGEKLFF
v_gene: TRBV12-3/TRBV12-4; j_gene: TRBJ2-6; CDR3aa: CASSRAPSGANVLTF
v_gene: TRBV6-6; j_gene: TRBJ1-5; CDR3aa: CASRPDRGYGVPQHF
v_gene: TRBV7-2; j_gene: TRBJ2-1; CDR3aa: CASSPYVGYNEQFF
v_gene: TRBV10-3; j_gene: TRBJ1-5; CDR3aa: CATRQDNQPQHF
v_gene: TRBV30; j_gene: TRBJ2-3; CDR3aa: CACRSRQGAADTQYF
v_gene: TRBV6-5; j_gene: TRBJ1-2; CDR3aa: CASSYSASMGYTF
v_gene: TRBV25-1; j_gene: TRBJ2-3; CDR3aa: CASSSPDSNKQYF
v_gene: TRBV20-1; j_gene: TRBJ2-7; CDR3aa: CSASVGGEQYF
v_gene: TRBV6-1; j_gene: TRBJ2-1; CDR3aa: CAEAGPADEQFF
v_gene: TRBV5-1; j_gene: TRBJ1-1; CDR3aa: CASSLAARTSPVTAEAFF
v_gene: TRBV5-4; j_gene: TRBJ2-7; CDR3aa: CASSYKTGGSYEQYF
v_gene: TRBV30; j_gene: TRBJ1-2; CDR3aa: CAWSGNNYGYTF
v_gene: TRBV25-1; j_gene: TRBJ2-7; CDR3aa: CASWGPGVSNEQYF
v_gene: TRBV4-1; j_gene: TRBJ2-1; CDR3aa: CASSQDTSGRAFSYNEQFF
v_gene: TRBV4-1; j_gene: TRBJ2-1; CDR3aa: CASSQAWTSGSAYNEQFF
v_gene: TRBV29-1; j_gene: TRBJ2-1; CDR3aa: CSAGTTMGDEQFF
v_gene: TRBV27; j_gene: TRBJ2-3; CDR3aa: CASSLGTVGTDTQYF